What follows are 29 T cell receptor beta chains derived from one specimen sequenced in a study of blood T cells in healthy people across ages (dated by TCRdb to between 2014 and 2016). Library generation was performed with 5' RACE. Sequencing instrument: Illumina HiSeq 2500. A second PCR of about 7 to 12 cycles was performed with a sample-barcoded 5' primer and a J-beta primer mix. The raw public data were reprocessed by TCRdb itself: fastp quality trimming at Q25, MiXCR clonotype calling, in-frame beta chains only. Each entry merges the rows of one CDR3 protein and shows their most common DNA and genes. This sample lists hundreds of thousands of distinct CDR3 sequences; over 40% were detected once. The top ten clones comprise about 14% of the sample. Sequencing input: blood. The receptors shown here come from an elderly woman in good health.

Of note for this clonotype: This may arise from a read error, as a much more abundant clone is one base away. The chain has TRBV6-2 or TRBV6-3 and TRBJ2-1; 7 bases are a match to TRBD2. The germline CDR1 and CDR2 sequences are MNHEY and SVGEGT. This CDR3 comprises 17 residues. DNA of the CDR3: TGTGTCAGCCGCGACCTTGTCCAGGGAGGGGTAAGGAATGAGCAGTTCTTC. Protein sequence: CVSRDLVQGGVRNEQFF.

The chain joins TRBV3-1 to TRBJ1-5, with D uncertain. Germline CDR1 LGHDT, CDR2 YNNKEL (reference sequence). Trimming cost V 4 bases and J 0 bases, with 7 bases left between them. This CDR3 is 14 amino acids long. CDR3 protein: CASSPAYSNQPQHF. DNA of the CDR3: TGTGCCAGCAGCCCTGCATATAGCAATCAGCCCCAGCATTTT. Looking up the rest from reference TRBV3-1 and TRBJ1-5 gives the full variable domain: DTAVSQTPKYLVTQMGNDKSIKCEQNLGHDTMYWYKQDSKKFLKIMFSYNNKELIINETVPNRFSPKSPDKAHLNLHINSLELGDSAVYFCASSPAYSNQPQHFGDGTRLSIL.

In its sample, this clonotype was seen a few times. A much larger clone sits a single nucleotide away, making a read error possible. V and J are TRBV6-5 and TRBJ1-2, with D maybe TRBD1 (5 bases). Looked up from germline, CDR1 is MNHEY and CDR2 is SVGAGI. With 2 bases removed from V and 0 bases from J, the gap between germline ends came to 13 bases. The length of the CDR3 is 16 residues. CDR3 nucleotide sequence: TGTGCCAGCAGTTACGCGGGGGGAACCACTAACTATGGCTACACCTTC. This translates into CASSYAGGTTNYGYTF.

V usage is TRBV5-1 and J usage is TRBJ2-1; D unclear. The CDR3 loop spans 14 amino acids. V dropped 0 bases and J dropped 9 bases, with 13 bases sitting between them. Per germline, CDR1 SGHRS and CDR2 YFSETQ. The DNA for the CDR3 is TGCGCCAGCAGCTTGGGTCTGGAAAAGGGTGAGCAGTTCTTC. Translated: CASSLGLEKGEQFF. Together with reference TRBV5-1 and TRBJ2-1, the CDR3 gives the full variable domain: KAGVTQTPRYLIKTRGQQVTLSCSPISGHRSVSWYQQTPGQGLQFLFEYFSETQRNKGNFPGRFSGRQFSNSRSEMNVSTLELGDSALYLCASSLGLEKGEQFFGPGTRLTVL.

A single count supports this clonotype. The CDR3 sequence: CASSQDQGLDEQFF. The CDR3 bases are TGCGCCAGCAGCCAAGATCAGGGCCTGGATGAGCAGTTCTTC. The chain is built from TRBV4-1 and TRBJ2-1; TRBD1 might be the D (5 bases). Germline V gene data show CDR1 as MGHRA and CDR2 as YSYEKL. The CDR3 runs to 14 residues. V was trimmed by 0 bases and J by 8 bases, leaving 11 bases between them.

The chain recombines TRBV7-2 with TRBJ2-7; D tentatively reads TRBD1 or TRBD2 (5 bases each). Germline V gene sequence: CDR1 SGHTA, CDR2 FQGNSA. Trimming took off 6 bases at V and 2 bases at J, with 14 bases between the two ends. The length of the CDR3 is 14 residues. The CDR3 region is CASRPRDGTYEQYF. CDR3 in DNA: TGTGCCAGCAGACCTCGGGACGGTACCTACGAGCAGTACTTC.

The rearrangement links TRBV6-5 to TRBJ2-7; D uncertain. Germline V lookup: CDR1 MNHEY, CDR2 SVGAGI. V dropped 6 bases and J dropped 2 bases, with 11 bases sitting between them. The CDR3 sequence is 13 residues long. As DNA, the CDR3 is TGTGCCAGCAGCCAAGGACCTCCCTACGAGCAGTACTTC. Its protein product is CASSQGPPYEQYF.

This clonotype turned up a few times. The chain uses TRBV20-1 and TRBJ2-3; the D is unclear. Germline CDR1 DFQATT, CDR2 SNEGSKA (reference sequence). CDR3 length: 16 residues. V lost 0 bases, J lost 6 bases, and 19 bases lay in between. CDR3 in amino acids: CSARERGDPISDTQYF. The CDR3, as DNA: TGCAGTGCTAGAGAGCGTGGCGACCCTATATCGGATACGCAGTATTTT.

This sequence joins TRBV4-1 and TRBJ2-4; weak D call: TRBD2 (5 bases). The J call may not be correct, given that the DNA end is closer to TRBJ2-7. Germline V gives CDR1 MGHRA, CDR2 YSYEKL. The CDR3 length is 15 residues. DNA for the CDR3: TGCGCCAGCAGCCAAGCTGGGATGGGAGCGTACGAGCAGTACTTC. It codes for CASSQAGMGAYEQYF.

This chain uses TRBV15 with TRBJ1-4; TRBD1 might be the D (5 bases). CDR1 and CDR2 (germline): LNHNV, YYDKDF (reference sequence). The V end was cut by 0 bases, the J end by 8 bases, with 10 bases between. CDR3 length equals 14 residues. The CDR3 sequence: CATSRDGWGEKLFF. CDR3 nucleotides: TGTGCCACCAGCAGAGATGGGTGGGGGGAAAAACTGTTTTTT.

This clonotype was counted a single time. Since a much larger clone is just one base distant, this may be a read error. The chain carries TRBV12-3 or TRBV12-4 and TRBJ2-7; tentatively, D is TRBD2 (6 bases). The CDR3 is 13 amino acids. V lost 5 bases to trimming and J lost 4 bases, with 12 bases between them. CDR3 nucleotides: TGTGCCAGCAGTGGCGGGACTCCGTACGAGCAGTACTTC. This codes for CASSGGTPYEQYF.

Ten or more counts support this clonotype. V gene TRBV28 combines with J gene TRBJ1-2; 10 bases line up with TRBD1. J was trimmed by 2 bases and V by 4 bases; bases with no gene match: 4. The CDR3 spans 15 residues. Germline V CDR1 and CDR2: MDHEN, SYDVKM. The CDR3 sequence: CASSSWTGGNYGYTF. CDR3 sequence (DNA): TGTGCCAGCAGTTCATGGACAGGGGGAAACTATGGCTACACCTTC.

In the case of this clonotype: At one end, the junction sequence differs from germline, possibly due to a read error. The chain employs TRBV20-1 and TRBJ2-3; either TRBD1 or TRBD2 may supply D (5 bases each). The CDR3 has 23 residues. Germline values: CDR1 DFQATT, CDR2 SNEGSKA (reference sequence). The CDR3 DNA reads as TGCAGTGCTAGAGGGGACGGGATGATGGGGCACTCCGGGTATTGGGGAGCGCCAGATACGCCGTATTTT. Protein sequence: CSARGDGMMGHSGYWGAPDTPYF.

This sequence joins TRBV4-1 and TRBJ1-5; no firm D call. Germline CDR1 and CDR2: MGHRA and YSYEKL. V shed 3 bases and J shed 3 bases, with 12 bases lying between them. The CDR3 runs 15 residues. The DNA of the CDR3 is TGCGCCAGCAGCCAGCAAACAGAACCCAATCAGCCCCAGCATTTT. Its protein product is CASSQQTEPNQPQHF.

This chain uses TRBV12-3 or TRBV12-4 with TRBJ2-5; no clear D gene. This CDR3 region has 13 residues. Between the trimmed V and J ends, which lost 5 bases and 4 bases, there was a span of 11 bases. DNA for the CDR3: TGTGCCAGCAGTCTCACTCCCGCAGAGACCCAGTACTTC. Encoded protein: CASSLTPAETQYF.

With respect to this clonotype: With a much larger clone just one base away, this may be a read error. CDR3 nucleotides: TGTGCCAGCAGTGAAGAAGTGACTAGCGGGAGATGGTACTTC. This sequence encodes CASSEEVTSGRWYF. V usage is TRBV2 and J usage is TRBJ2-5; 12 positions agree with TRBD2. From germline, CDR1 is SNHLY and CDR2 FYNNEI. This CDR3 comprises 14 residues. The trim removed 1 base at V and 13 bases at J, leaving 7 bases unmatched.

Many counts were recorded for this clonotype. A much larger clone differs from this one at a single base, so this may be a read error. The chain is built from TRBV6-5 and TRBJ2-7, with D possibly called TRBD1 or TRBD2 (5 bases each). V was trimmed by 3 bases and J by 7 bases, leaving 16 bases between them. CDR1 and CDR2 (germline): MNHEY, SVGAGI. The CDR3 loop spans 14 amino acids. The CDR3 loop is CASSYDPGSSEQYF. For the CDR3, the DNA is TGTGCCAGCAGTTATGATCCAGGGAGCAGTGAGCAGTACTTC.

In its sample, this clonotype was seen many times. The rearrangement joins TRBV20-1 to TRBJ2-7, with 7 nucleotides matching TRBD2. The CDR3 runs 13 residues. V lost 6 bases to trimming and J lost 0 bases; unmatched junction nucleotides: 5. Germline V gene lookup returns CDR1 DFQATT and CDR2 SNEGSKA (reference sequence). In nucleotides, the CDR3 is TGCAGTGCCCGGGAGGACTACTCCTACGAGCAGTACTTC. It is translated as CSAREDYSYEQYF.

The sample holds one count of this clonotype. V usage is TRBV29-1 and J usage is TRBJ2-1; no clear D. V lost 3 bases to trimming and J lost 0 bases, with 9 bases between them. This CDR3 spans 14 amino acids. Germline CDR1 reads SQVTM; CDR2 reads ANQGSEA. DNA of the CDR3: TGCAGCGTTGAGGGCGAAAGCTCCTACAATGAGCAGTTCTTC. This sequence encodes CSVEGESSYNEQFF.

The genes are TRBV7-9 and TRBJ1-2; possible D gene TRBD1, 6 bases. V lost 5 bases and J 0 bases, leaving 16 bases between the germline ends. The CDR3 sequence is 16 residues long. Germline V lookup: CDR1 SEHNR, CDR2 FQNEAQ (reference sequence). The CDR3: CASSNQGQISNYGYTF. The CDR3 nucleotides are TGTGCCAGCAGCAACCAAGGACAGATATCTAACTATGGCTACACCTTC.

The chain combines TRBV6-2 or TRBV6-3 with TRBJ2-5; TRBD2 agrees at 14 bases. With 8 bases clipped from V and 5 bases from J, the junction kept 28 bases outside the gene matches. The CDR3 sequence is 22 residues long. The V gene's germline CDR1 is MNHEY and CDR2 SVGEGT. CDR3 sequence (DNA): TGTGCCAGCTGCGAGTTGTATGATTTGTGGACTAGCGGGAGGCCACCCCCGGAGACCCAGTACTTC. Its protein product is CASCELYDLWTSGRPPPETQYF.

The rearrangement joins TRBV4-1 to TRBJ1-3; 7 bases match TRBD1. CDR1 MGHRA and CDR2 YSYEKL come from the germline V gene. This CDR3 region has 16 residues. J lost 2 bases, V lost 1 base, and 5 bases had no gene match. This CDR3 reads CASSQADRVPGNTIYF. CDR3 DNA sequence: TGCGCCAGCAGCCAAGCTGACAGGGTTCCTGGAAACACCATATATTTT.

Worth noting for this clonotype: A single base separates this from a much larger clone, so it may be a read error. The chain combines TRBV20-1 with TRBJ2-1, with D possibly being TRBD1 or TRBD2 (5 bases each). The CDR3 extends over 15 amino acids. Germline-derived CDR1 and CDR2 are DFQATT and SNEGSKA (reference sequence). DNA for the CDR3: TGCAGTGCTAGTTCCCGGGGCCTCTCCTACAATGGGCAGTTCTTC. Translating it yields CSASSRGLSYNGQFF.

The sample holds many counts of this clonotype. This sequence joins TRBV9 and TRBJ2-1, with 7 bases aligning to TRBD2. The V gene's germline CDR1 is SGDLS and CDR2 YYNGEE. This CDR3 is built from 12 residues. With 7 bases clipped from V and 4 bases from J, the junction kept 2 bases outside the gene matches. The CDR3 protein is CASGREYNEQFF. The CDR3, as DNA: TGTGCCAGCGGGCGGGAGTACAATGAGCAGTTCTTC.

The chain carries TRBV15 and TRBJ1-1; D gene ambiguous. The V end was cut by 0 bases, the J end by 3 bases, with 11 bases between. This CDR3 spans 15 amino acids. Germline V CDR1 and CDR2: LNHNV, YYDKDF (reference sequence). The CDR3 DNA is TGTGCCACCAGCAGAGATTTGGTACAGTACACTGAAGCTTTCTTT. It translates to CATSRDLVQYTEAFF. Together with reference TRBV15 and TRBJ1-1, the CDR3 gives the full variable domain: DAMVIQNPRYQVTQFGKPVTLSCSQTLNHNVMYWYQQKSSQAPKLLFHYYDKDFNNEADTPDNFQSRRPNTSFCFLDIRSPGLGDTAMYLCATSRDLVQYTEAFFGQGTRLTVV.

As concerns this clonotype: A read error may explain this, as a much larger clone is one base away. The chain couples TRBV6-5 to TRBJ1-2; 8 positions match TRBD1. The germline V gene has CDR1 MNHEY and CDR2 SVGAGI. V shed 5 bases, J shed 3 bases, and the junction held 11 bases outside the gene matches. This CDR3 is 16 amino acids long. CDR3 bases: TGTGCCAGCAGTAACACAGGGGGGGAAAAAGACTATGGCTACACCTTC. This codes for CASSNTGGEKDYGYTF.

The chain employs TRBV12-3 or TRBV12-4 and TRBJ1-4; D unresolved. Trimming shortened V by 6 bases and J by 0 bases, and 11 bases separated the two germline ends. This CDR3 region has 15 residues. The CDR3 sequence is CASSHDPSTNEKLFF. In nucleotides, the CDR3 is TGTGCCAGCAGCCACGACCCCTCAACTAATGAAAAACTGTTTTTT.

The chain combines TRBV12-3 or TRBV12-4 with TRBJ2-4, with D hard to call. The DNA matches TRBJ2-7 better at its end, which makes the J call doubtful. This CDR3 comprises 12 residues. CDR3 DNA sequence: TGTGCCAGCAGTGCTAACCGCTACGAGCAGTACTTC. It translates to CASSANRYEQYF.

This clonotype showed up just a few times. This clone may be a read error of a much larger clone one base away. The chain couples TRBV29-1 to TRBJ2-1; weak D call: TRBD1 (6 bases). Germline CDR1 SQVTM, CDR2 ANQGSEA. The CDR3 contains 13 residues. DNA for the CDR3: TGCAGCGCAAACAGGGTAGCCTACAATGGGCAGTTCTTC. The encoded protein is CSANRVAYNGQFF.